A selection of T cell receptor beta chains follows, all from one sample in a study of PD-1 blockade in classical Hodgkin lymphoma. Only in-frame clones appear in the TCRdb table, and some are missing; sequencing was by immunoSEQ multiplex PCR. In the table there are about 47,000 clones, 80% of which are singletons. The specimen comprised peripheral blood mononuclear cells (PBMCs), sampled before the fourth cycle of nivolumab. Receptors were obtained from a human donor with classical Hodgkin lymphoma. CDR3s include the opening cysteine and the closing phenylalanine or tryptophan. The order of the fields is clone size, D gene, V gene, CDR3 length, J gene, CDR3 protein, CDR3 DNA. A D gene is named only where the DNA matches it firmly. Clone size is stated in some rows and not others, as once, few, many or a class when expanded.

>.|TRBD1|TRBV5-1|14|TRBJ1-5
CASSEGTGKQPQHF
TGCGCCAGCAGCGAGGGGACAGGTAAACAGCCCCAGCATTTT
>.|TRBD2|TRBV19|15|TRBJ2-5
CASATSGNPGETQYF
TGTGCCAGTGCTACTAGCGGGAACCCCGGTGAGACCCAGTACTTC
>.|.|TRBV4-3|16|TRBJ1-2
CASSQDRSDTNYGYTF
TGCGCCAGCAGCCAAGATAGGAGCGACACTAACTATGGCTACACCTTC
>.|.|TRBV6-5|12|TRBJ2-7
CASSPGSNEQYF
TGTGCCAGCAGTCCAGGGTCTAACGAGCAGTACTTC
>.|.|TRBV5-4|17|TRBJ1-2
CASSPSGTLASNYGYTF
TGTGCCAGCAGCCCCTCCGGGACCCTGGCCTCTAACTATGGCTACACCTTC
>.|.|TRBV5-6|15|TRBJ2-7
CASSLGTVITYEQYF
TGTGCCAGCAGCCTCGGGACGGTGATTACCTACGAGCAGTACTTC
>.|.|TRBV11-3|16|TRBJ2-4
CASSLDIRQLGNIQYF
TGTGCCAGCAGCTTAGACATTCGGCAGTTGGGAAACATTCAGTACTTC
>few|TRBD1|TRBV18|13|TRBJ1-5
CASGQGADQPQHF
TGTGCCAGCGGACAGGGGGCGGATCAGCCCCAGCATTTT
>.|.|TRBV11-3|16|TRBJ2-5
CASSLGADIGQETQYF
TGTGCCAGCAGCTTAGGAGCAGATATCGGCCAAGAGACCCAGTACTTC
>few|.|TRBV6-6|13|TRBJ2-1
CASSRTIYNEQFF
TGTGCCAGCAGTCGGACTATTTACAATGAGCAGTTCTTC
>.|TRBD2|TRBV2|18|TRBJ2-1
CASSWDYGGGLVYNEQFF
TGTGCCAGCAGTTGGGACTACGGAGGAGGATTAGTCTACAATGAGCAGTTCTTC
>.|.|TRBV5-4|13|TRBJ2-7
CASSLAGSHEQYF
TGTGCCAGCAGCTTGGCAGGGTCCCACGAGCAGTACTTC
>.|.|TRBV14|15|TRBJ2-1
CASVKFGSSYNEQFF
TGTGCCAGTGTTAAATTTGGGTCCTCCTACAATGAGCAGTTCTTC
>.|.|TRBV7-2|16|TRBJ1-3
CASSLGVGGSGNTIYF
TGTGCCAGCAGCTTAGGGGTAGGGGGCTCTGGAAACACCATATATTTT
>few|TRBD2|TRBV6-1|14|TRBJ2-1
CASREGLAGVGQFF
TGTGCCAGCAGGGAAGGACTAGCGGGAGTTGGGCAGTTCTTC
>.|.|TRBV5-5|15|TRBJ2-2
CASSLSGSATGELFF
TGTGCCAGCAGCTTGAGCGGGTCGGCCACCGGGGAGCTGTTTTTT
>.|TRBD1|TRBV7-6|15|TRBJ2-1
CASSPDRSSYNEQFF
TGTGCCAGCAGCCCGGACAGGAGCTCCTACAATGAGCAGTTCTTC
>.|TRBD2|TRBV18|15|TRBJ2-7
CASSPSSGTPYEQYF
TGTGCCAGCTCACCTTCTAGCGGGACCCCCTACGAGCAGTACTTC
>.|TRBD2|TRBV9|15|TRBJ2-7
CASSVGGGSYYEQYF
TGTGCCAGCAGCGTAGGGGGCGGGAGCTACTACGAGCAGTACTTC
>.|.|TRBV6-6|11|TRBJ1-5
CASGSLQPQHF
TGTGCCAGCGGCTCCCTGCAGCCCCAGCATTTT
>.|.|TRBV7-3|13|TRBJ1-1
CASSSAQGAEAFF
TGTGCCAGCAGCTCGGCACAGGGAGCTGAAGCTTTCTTT
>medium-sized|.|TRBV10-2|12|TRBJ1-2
CASRSGKDGYTF
TGCGCCAGCAGATCAGGGAAGGATGGCTACACCTTC
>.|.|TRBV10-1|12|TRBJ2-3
CASSGVEDTQYF
TGCGCCAGCAGTGGTGTCGAAGATACGCAGTATTTT
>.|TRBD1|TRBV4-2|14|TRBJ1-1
CASSQDRGGTEAFF
TGTGCCAGCAGCCAAGACAGGGGGGGCACTGAAGCTTTCTTT
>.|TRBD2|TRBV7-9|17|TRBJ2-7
CASSLAVGAGRLYEQYF
TGTGCCAGCAGCTTAGCGGTCGGAGCGGGGAGGCTTTACGAGCAGTACTTC
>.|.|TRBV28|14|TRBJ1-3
CASSPQGSGNTIYF
TGTGCCAGCAGTCCTCAGGGTTCTGGAAACACCATATATTTT
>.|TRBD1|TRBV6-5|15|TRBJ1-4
CASSSPGQGKEKLFF
TGTGCCAGCAGCAGTCCGGGACAGGGGAAAGAAAAACTGTTTTTT
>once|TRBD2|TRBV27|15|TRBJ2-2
CAAGGTSFFSGELFF
TGTGCCGCCGGGGGGACTAGCTTTTTCTCCGGGGAGCTGTTTTTT
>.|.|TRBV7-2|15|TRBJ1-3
CASSLRQGTGNTIYF
TGTGCCAGCAGCTTACGGCAGGGGACAGGAAACACCATATATTTT
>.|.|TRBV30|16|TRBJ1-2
CAWSLTLADSLYGYTF
TGTGCCTGGAGTCTGACCTTAGCCGACAGTCTCTATGGCTACACCTTC
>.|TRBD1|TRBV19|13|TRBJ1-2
CASSDGQGYGYTF
TGTGCCAGTAGTGACGGACAGGGGTACGGCTACACCTTC
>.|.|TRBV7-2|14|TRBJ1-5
CASSPSREDQPQHF
TGTGCCAGCAGCCCCAGCAGGGAGGACCAGCCCCAGCATTTT
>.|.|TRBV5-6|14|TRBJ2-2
CASSLRELTGELFF
TGTGCCAGCAGCTTGCGGGAGCTCACCGGGGAGCTGTTTTTT
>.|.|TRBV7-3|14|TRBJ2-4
CASSAGPGVDIQYF
TGTGCCAGCAGCGCCGGCCCGGGGGTTGACATTCAGTACTTC
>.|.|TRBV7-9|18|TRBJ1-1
CASSRDVGGYDSGTEAFF
TGTGCCAGCTCCCGAGACGTTGGCGGATATGATTCAGGCACTGAAGCTTTCTTT
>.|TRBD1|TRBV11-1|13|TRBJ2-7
CASSPDRGYEQYF
TGTGCCAGCAGCCCAGACAGGGGCTACGAGCAGTACTTC
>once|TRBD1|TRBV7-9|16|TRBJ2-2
CASSLFDRGLFGELFF
TGTGCCAGCAGCTTATTCGACAGGGGGCTTTTCGGGGAGCTGTTTTTT
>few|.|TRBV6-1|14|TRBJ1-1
CASSEPAGYTEAFF
TGTGCCAGCAGTGAACCCGCCGGATACACTGAAGCTTTCTTT
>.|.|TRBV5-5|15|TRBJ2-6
CASSLEWDRANVLTF
TGTGCCAGCAGCTTGGAATGGGACAGGGCCAACGTCCTGACTTTC
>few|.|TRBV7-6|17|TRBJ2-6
CASSLRQGGVGANVLTF
TGTGCCAGCAGCTTACGTCAAGGGGGGGTTGGGGCCAACGTCCTGACTTTC
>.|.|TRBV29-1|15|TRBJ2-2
CSVGGFLANTGELFF
TGCAGCGTTGGCGGTTTCCTAGCAAACACCGGGGAGCTGTTTTTT
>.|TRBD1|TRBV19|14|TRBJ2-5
CASTGTGAAETQYF
TGTGCCAGTACCGGAACAGGGGCAGCAGAGACCCAGTACTTC
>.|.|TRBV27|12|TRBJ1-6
CASSFNNSPLHF
TGTGCCAGCAGTTTTAATAACTCACCCCTCCACTTT
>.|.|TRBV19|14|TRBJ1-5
CASSIYDSNQPQHF
TGTGCCAGTAGTATTTATGATAGCAATCAGCCCCAGCATTTT
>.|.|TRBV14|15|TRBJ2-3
CASSQERAYTDTQYF
TGTGCCAGCAGCCAAGAGCGAGCTTACACAGATACGCAGTATTTT
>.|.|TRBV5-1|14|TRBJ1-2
CASNENTGNYGYTF
TGCGCCAGCAACGAAAACACAGGGAACTATGGCTACACCTTC
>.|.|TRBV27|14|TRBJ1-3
CASSKDRSGNTIYF
TGTGCCAGCTCGAAGGACCGCTCTGGAAACACCATATATTTT